Listed below are T cell receptor beta chains from one sample, sequenced in a study of OX40 agonist ivuxolimab in advanced cancers. The table came from immunoSEQ multiplex PCR; TCRdb's copy has only in-frame clones and leaves some out. Of approximately 100,000 clones in the sample, 91% are singletons; the top ten hold roughly 0.31%. The specimen was CD4+ or CD8+ T cells sorted from blood, collected in a trial of the OX40 agonist ivuxolimab. All receptors come from an adult with an advanced solid tumor such as melanoma, head and neck, liver or kidney cancer. Each CDR3 is given with its conserved first and last residue. A D gene is named only where the DNA matches it firmly. Clone size is shown for a subset of rows, as once, few, many or a class of expanded clone.

clone_size	j_call	d_call	v_call	cdr3_nt	cdr3_aa
-	TRBJ2-1	TRBD2	TRBV5-1	TGCGCCAGCAGCATAGGACTAGCGGGCCTCAATGAGCAGTTCTTC	CASSIGLAGLNEQFF
-	TRBJ2-3	-	TRBV7-3	TGTGCCAGCAGCCCCGGGTGGGAAAATACGCAGTATTTT	CASSPGWENTQYF
few	TRBJ1-2	TRBD1	TRBV6-5	TGTGCCAGCAGGCCCGACAGGGGGCACTATGGCTACACCTTC	CASRPDRGHYGYTF
-	TRBJ2-7	TRBD2	TRBV19	TGTGCCAGTAGTATGAGCGGGAGTTTCTACGAGCAGTACTTC	CASSMSGSFYEQYF
-	TRBJ2-1	-	TRBV7-8	TGTGCCAGCAGCTTAGCGGGGGTCTCCTACAATGAGCAGTTCTTC	CASSLAGVSYNEQFF
-	TRBJ2-3	TRBD2	TRBV11-2	TGTGCCAGCAGCTTAGAGGCGGGAGTGCGGGCAGATACGCAGTATTTT	CASSLEAGVRADTQYF
-	TRBJ2-7	-	TRBV6-5	TGTGCCAGCAGTTACACTTCCCTCTACGAGCAGTACTTC	CASSYTSLYEQYF
once	TRBJ2-3	-	TRBV4-3	TGCGCCAGCAGCAGCAGCAGAGTGACGCAGTATTTT	CASSSSRVTQYF
-	TRBJ2-2	-	TRBV7-2	TGTGCCAGCAGCTTAGTTTCTCTCGGGGCCGGGGAGCTGTTTTTT	CASSLVSLGAGELFF
-	TRBJ2-7	TRBD1	TRBV28	TGTGCCAGCAAGGGTCGGGGACAGACCTACGAGCAGTACTTC	CASKGRGQTYEQYF
-	TRBJ2-3	-	TRBV6-5	TGTGCCAGCAGTTACTCAAGCCAGGGAGTTATGGATACGCAGTATTTT	CASSYSSQGVMDTQYF
-	TRBJ2-7	TRBD1	TRBV2	TGTGCCAGCAACCTCCAGGGGGCGTCTATCGAGGAGCAGTACTTC	CASNLQGASIEEQYF
-	TRBJ1-1	TRBD1	TRBV6-6	TGTGCCAGCAGTAAGACAGGGGACACTGAAGCTTTCTTT	CASSKTGDTEAFF
-	TRBJ2-1	TRBD2	TRBV13	TGTGCCAGCAGCTTAGGGCTAGCGGGAAACAATGAGCAGTTCTTC	CASSLGLAGNNEQFF
-	TRBJ2-3	-	TRBV11-2	TGTGCCAGCTCCGAGGGGCGGACAACCACAGATACGCAGTATTTT	CASSEGRTTTDTQYF
-	TRBJ2-2	-	TRBV9	TGTGCCAGCAGCGTCATATTCAACACCGGGGAGCTGTTTTTT	CASSVIFNTGELFF
-	TRBJ2-3	-	TRBV28	TGTGCCAGCAGTTTTAGTGGGGCAACGCAGTATTTT	CASSFSGATQYF
-	TRBJ1-1	-	TRBV7-2	TGTGCCAGCAGCTTAGAACAGGGATGGTTTGAAGCTTTCTTT	CASSLEQGWFEAFF
-	TRBJ1-5	-	TRBV30	TGTGCCTGGAGCGTACGTTCTTCTTCTCCCCAGCATTTT	CAWSVRSSSPQHF
-	TRBJ1-1	-	TRBV18	TGTGCCAGCTCACAGTCACGTGGCACTGAAGCTTTCTTT	CASSQSRGTEAFF
few	TRBJ2-7	-	TRBV2	TGTGCCAGCAGTGACTTTTCCTACGAGCAGTACTTC	CASSDFSYEQYF
-	TRBJ2-7	-	TRBV9	TGTGCCAGCAGCGTTGGGACGGCGGCGGGTTACGAGCAGTACTTC	CASSVGTAAGYEQYF
-	TRBJ2-3	TRBD2	TRBV28	TGTGCTACAAGGTCGGGGAGGGGCACAGATACGCAGTATTTT	CATRSGRGTDTQYF
-	TRBJ2-3	-	TRBV7-9	TGTGCCAGCAGCTCGGGGGAGGTGGGCACAGATACGCAGTATTTT	CASSSGEVGTDTQYF
-	TRBJ1-6	TRBD1	TRBV4-3	TGCGCCAGCAGCCAAGGGCCGGGACAGGGTGGATCACCCCTCCACTTT	CASSQGPGQGGSPLHF
-	TRBJ2-7	TRBD1	TRBV4-1	TGCGCCAGCAGCCCAGAGACAGGGGAGTTGAGGGAGCAGTACTTC	CASSPETGELREQYF
-	TRBJ1-3	-	TRBV7-8	TGTGCCAGCAGCTTAGTCGCTTCGGCAGCTTCTGGAAACACCATATATTTT	CASSLVASAASGNTIYF
-	TRBJ1-3	-	TRBV7-2	TGTGCCAGCAGCGCCCAACCTCCGGGACACGGCTCTGGAAACACCATATATTTT	CASSAQPPGHGSGNTIYF
-	TRBJ2-5	-	TRBV19	TGTGCCAGTTCTAGCTTGTTCGGAGAGACCCAGTACTTC	CASSSLFGETQYF
-	TRBJ2-7	-	TRBV7-9	TGTGCCAGCAGCTTAGCGGGTACTAGTTACGAGCAGTACTTC	CASSLAGTSYEQYF
-	TRBJ1-4	-	TRBV28	TGTGCCAGCAGTGGGTACAGGGTCTTTAATGAAAAACTGTTTTTT	CASSGYRVFNEKLFF
-	TRBJ2-2	-	TRBV7-8	TGTGCCAGCAGTCCCGGAGGAAACACCGGGGAGCTGTTTTTT	CASSPGGNTGELFF
-	TRBJ2-7	-	TRBV28	TGTGCCAGCAGTACTAGGACGGGCGAGCAGTACTTC	CASSTRTGEQYF
once	TRBJ2-6	-	TRBV18	TGTGCCAGCTCAACCGGGACCCTAAACTCTGGGGCCAACGTCCTGACTTTC	CASSTGTLNSGANVLTF
-	TRBJ1-5	TRBD1	TRBV15	TGTGCCACCAGCGGACAGGGGTCCAGGCAGCCCCAGCATTTT	CATSGQGSRQPQHF
-	TRBJ2-7	TRBD2	TRBV5-4	TGTGCCAGCAGCCCGGGACTAGCAGGTCCTTACGAGCAGTACTTC	CASSPGLAGPYEQYF
-	TRBJ2-3	TRBD2	TRBV4-2	TGTGCCAGCAGCCAAGAGTTGGGAGGGCCGATTCGTACGCAGTATTTT	CASSQELGGPIRTQYF
-	TRBJ2-5	-	TRBV21-1	TGTGCCAGCAGCATAGAAGAGCAGTACTTC	CASSIEEQYF
once	TRBJ2-7	-	TRBV6-6	TGTGCCAGCAGTCCCGGAGGGCGAACCTACGAGCAGTACTTC	CASSPGGRTYEQYF
-	TRBJ2-7	-	TRBV30	TGTGCCTGGAGCAGAGACCGCTACGAGCAGTACTTC	CAWSRDRYEQYF
once	TRBJ2-1	TRBD2	TRBV18	TGTGCCAGCTCACCGACTAGCGGGAGATCCTACAATGAGCAGTTCTTC	CASSPTSGRSYNEQFF
once	TRBJ2-6	-	TRBV15	TGTGCCACCAGCAGAGGAGGCTCTGGGGCCAACGTCCTGACTTTC	CATSRGGSGANVLTF
-	TRBJ2-5	TRBD2	TRBV5-4	TGTGCCAGCAGCCCTAGCGGGAGGGCCGGGGAGACCCAGTACTTC	CASSPSGRAGETQYF
once	TRBJ1-4	-	TRBV18	TGTGCCAGCTCAGCAGGACAGACTAATGAAAAACTGTTTTTT	CASSAGQTNEKLFF
-	TRBJ1-2	TRBD1	TRBV28	TGTGCCAGCAGTCGACAGGGGGCGCTCTATGGCTACACCTTC	CASSRQGALYGYTF
-	TRBJ2-4	-	TRBV19	TGTGCCAGTAGTCCCCGGGGGAGAGGAAACATTCAGTACTTC	CASSPRGRGNIQYF
-	TRBJ2-3	-	TRBV29-1	TGCAGCGTTGAAGGGGGAGCGGGTTCCACAGATACGCAGTATTTT	CSVEGGAGSTDTQYF
-	TRBJ2-5	TRBD1	TRBV28	TGTGCCAGCAGTTGGGACAGGGGGGTTGGAGAGACCCAGTACTTC	CASSWDRGVGETQYF
-	TRBJ2-1	TRBD1	TRBV7-2	TGTGCCAGCAGCATGGGACAGGGGACTGAGCAGTTCTTC	CASSMGQGTEQFF
-	TRBJ1-2	-	TRBV7-9	TGTGCCAGCAGCTCTTCGACACGAAAAGGAGGTGGCTACACCTTC	CASSSSTRKGGGYTF
-	TRBJ1-1	-	TRBV4-2	TGTGCCAGCAGCCAAAGATCAGTAGGGGACACTGAAGCTTTCTTT	CASSQRSVGDTEAFF
-	TRBJ2-5	-	TRBV29-1	TGCAGCGTTGATGTGAACTCAGGGGAGACCCAGTACTTC	CSVDVNSGETQYF
once	TRBJ2-5	TRBD2	TRBV5-4	TGTGCCAGCAGCTTTGCTACTAGCGGGAGGGCTCTGGAGACCCAGTACTTC	CASSFATSGRALETQYF
-	TRBJ2-7	-	TRBV4-1	TGCGCCAGCAGCCAGGCCAATCTAGTGTCGGCTGGCGAGCAGTACTTC	CASSQANLVSAGEQYF
-	TRBJ2-2	-	TRBV7-6	TGTGCCAGCAGCTCCCGACCTGGAAGCGGGGAGCTGTTTTTT	CASSSRPGSGELFF
-	TRBJ2-2	-	TRBV6-4	TGTGCCAGCAGTGCCGGCCTAGCGAACACCGGGGAGCTGTTTTTT	CASSAGLANTGELFF
few	TRBJ1-5	-	TRBV20-1	TGCAGTGCTAGAGACGGGCAGCCCCAGCATTTT	CSARDGQPQHF
-	TRBJ1-2	-	TRBV5-1	TGCGCCAGCAGCTTGGGGGGGAAACTATATGGCTACACCTTC	CASSLGGKLYGYTF
-	TRBJ1-4	-	TRBV28	TGTGCCTCGGGGCAGATTAATGAAAAACTGTTTTTT	CASGQINEKLFF